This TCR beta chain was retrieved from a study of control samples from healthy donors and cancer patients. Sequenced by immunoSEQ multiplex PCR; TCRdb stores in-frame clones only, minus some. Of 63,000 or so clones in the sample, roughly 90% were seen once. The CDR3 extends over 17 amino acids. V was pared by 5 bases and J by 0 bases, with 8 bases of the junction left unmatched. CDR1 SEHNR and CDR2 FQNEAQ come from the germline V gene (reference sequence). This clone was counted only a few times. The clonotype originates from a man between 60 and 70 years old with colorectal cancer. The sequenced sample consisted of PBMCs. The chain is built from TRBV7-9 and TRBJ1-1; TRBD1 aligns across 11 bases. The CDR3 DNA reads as TGTGCCAGCAGCGATAGGACAGGGGGCGGAATGAACACTGAAGCTTTCTTT. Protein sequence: CASSDRTGGGMNTEAFF.